The 27 T cell receptor beta chains in this list originate from one sample, sequenced in a study of radiation and T cells in renal cell carcinoma. The protocol was immunoSEQ multiplex PCR, while the TCRdb copy is restricted to in-frame clones and leaves out a portion. The sample lists about 150,000 clones, approximately 88% occurring once. The sample's time point: blood 2 weeks post-SBRT. Treatment indicated: 15 Gy SBRT to primary tumor, nephrectomy 4 weeks later. The sample in question was blood, obtained from a patient whose treatment included radiotherapy and nephrectomy. Receptors were obtained from a woman aged 45 to 65 with renal cell carcinoma.

This clone was seen a single time. The V gene is TRBV9, the J gene TRBJ1-2; no reliable D call. Germline V gene sequence: CDR1 SGDLS, CDR2 YYNGEE. Trimming pared 7 bases from V and 6 bases from J, leaving 4 bases between. The CDR3 is 9 amino acids. The CDR3 is CASEDGYTF. The CDR3 bases are TGTGCCAGCGAGGATGGCTACACCTTC.

For the CDR3, the DNA is TGTGCCAGCAGTGAAATAGGACTAGCGGGGGACCATGAGCAGTTCTTC. Its translation: CASSEIGLAGDHEQFF. J is TRBJ2-1 and V is TRBV2, with 13 bases lining up with TRBD2. The CDR3 has 16 amino acids. The V and J ends lost 2 bases and 8 bases, in that order; junction bases with no gene match: 6. Germline-derived CDR1 and CDR2 are SNHLY and FYNNEI.

This clone was counted only a few times. The chain combines TRBV5-4 with TRBJ2-7; possibly TRBD1 for D (5 bases). This CDR3 region has 15 residues. V was trimmed by 3 bases and J by 3 bases, leaving 16 bases between them. Germline V gives CDR1 SGHNT, CDR2 YYREEE (reference sequence). Here the CDR3 reads CASSSRTRSDYEQYF. As DNA, the CDR3 is TGTGCCAGCAGCTCGAGGACAAGGTCCGACTACGAGCAGTACTTC.

This clone was seen just once. The chain couples TRBV15 to TRBJ2-5, with D perhaps matching TRBD1 (6 bases). This CDR3 region has 16 residues. Germline CDR1 and CDR2: LNHNV and YYDKDF (reference sequence). The V end lost 0 bases, the J end lost 5 bases, and 16 bases lay between the germline ends. CDR3 sequence (DNA): TGTGCCACCAGCAGAGATAATACAGGGCGGTGGGAGACCCAGTACTTC. This codes for CATSRDNTGRWETQYF.

The V call is TRBV5-1, the J call TRBJ2-7; a weak D match, TRBD1 (6 bases). This CDR3 region has 14 residues. Germline V CDR1 and CDR2: SGHRS, YFSETQ. Trimming removed 2 bases at V and 3 bases at J, with 12 bases between. The DNA of the CDR3 is TGCGCCAGCAGCTTAACCGGGACACTCTACGAGCAGTACTTC. Encoded protein: CASSLTGTLYEQYF.

This chain uses TRBV9 with TRBJ2-2, with D maybe TRBD1 (6 bases). CDR1 SGDLS and CDR2 YYNGEE come from the germline V gene. This CDR3 is 15 amino acids long. Deletions cut 4 bases from V and 4 bases from J, with 14 bases between. In DNA form, the CDR3 reads TGTGCCAGCAGCAAATACAGGGTGCGCACCGGGGAGCTGTTTTTT. Amino acids: CASSKYRVRTGELFF. The full variable domain, with the rest looked up from reference TRBV9 and TRBJ2-2, is DSGVTQTPKHLITATGQRVTLRCSPRSGDLSVYWYQQSLDQGLQFLIQYYNGEERAKGNILERFSAQQFPDLHSELNLSSLELGDSALYFCASSKYRVRTGELFFGEGSRLTVL.

This clone was detected only a few times. The chain combines TRBV7-9 with TRBJ1-1; 7 nucleotides align to TRBD1. The CDR3 is made up of 13 amino acids. J gave up 8 bases and V 8 bases, and 11 bases lay outside the gene matches. CDR1 is SEHNR, CDR2 FQNEAQ, per germline (reference sequence). The CDR3, as DNA: TGTGCCAGCGAGGTCCGGACAGGCGTAGAAGCTTTCTTT. Its protein is CASEVRTGVEAFF.

The gene calls are TRBV5-4 and TRBJ1-4; maybe TRBD1 (6 bases). The CDR3 totals 14 residues. Germline values: CDR1 SGHNT, CDR2 YYREEE (reference sequence). V lost 4 bases to trimming and J lost 8 bases, with 15 bases between them. The CDR3 region is CASSPDSYNEKLFF. The CDR3 bases are TGTGCCAGCAGCCCGGACAGTTACAACGAAAAACTGTTTTTT.

The V gene is TRBV4-1, the J gene TRBJ2-3, with D hard to call. Per the germline V gene, CDR1 is MGHRA and CDR2 is YSYEKL. This CDR3 has 16 residues. Trimming took 1 base from V and 5 from J, leaving 16 bases between them. The DNA of the CDR3 is TGCGCCAGCAGCCAAGCCCCTACGACACTGGGAGATACGCAGTATTTT. This sequence encodes CASSQAPTTLGDTQYF.

The V gene is TRBV14, the J gene TRBJ2-1; D may be TRBD1 (6 bases). Germline loops: CDR1 SGHDN, CDR2 FVKESK. The CDR3 length is 14 residues. Trimming removed 0 bases from V and 6 bases from J, with 9 bases in between. The DNA of the CDR3 is TGTGCCAGCAGCCAAGACTGGACAGTCAATGAGCAGTTCTTC. This translates into CASSQDWTVNEQFF.

J is TRBJ2-7 and V is TRBV6-5, with 9 bases aligning to TRBD1. Germline loops: CDR1 MNHEY, CDR2 SVGAGI. The CDR3 is made up of 15 amino acids. V shed 4 bases and J 2 bases; nucleotides not matched to a gene: 6. The CDR3 DNA is TGTGCCAGCAGTTCTCCGGACAGGGGACCCTACGAGCAGTACTTC. Translated: CASSSPDRGPYEQYF.

This chain links TRBV2 with TRBJ2-7; 7 bases fit TRBD2. Germline CDR1 and CDR2: SNHLY and FYNNEI. Trimming removed 8 bases from V and 5 bases from J; junction bases left unmatched: 12. There are 14 residues in the CDR3. Written as DNA, the CDR3 is TGTGCCAGCTTATTGGGGGACTATTTGAACGAGCAGTACTTC. This sequence encodes CASLLGDYLNEQYF.

V usage is TRBV9 and J usage is TRBJ2-1; 7 bases line up with TRBD2. The CDR3 loop spans 18 amino acids. The junction had 13 bases not matched to a gene; V was cut back by 4 bases and J by 0 bases. Germline V gene lookup returns CDR1 SGDLS and CDR2 YYNGEE. CDR3 amino acids: CASSPKGLVSDSYNEQFF. DNA for the CDR3: TGTGCCAGCAGCCCTAAAGGACTAGTGAGCGACTCCTACAATGAGCAGTTCTTC.

The chain employs TRBV18 and TRBJ2-5, with D tentatively TRBD2 (6 bases). Trimming removed 1 base from V and 9 bases from J, with 12 bases in between. The CDR3 is made up of 13 amino acids. Germline-derived CDR1 and CDR2 are KGHSH and LQKENI. The CDR3 nucleotides are TGTGCCAGCTCACCACGGCTAGAGCGGGCCCAGTACTTC. As protein: CASSPRLERAQYF.

The chain uses TRBV6-6 and TRBJ1-2; TRBD1 is a possible D gene (5 bases). Germline CDR1 MNHNY, CDR2 SVGAGI (reference sequence). V was clipped by 6 bases and J by 5 bases, with 13 bases between them. CDR3 length: 13 residues. This chain's CDR3 is CASSKQGNYGYTF. In nucleotides, the CDR3 is TGTGCCAGCAGCAAGCAGGGAAATTATGGCTACACCTTC.

The chain employs TRBV19 and TRBJ1-6; D not resolved. The CDR3 extends over 18 amino acids. Germline values: CDR1 LNHDA, CDR2 SQIVND (reference sequence). Trimming stripped 6 bases from V and 0 bases from J, with 18 bases between. CDR3 DNA sequence: TGTGCCAGTAGCAAGTATGTAGCGGGGAGCTCCTATAATTCACCCCTCCACTTT. It is translated as CASSKYVAGSSYNSPLHF.

J is TRBJ2-7 and V is TRBV4-2, with D maybe TRBD2 (5 bases). Trimming cost V 0 bases and J 0 bases, with 21 bases left between them. This CDR3 spans 19 amino acids. Germline V gives CDR1 LGHNA, CDR2 YNFKEQ. CDR3 loop: CASSQDRWSGGQSSYEQYF. DNA for the CDR3: TGTGCCAGCAGCCAAGATAGATGGAGCGGCGGGCAAAGCTCCTACGAGCAGTACTTC.

The chain recombines TRBV6-1 with TRBJ2-2, with 7 bases identical to TRBD1. The germline CDR1 and CDR2 sequences are MNHNS and SASEGT. V lost 2 bases and J lost 3; bases outside the gene matches: 0. The CDR3 is 14 amino acids. In DNA, the CDR3 is TGTGCCAGCAGTGAAACAGGGGACACCGGGGAGCTGTTTTTT. It translates to CASSETGDTGELFF.

The chain links TRBV12-5 to TRBJ1-1; no definite D call. This CDR3 region has 13 residues. Looked up from germline, CDR1 is LGHNT and CDR2 is FRNRAP. V was shortened by 5 bases and J by 1 base, with 8 bases between the two germline ends. The CDR3 nucleotides read TGTGCTAGTGGTAAAAGGGCGAACACTGAAGCTTTCTTT. This gives the protein CASGKRANTEAFF.

This chain uses TRBV6-1 with TRBJ2-7; perhaps TRBD1 as D (6 bases). From germline, CDR1 is MNHNS and CDR2 SASEGT. The CDR3 loop spans 15 amino acids. Deletions cut 7 bases from V and 1 base from J, with 17 bases between. CDR3 DNA: TGTGCCAGCACCGACACAGGGAATCCTTCCTACGAGCAGTACTTC. It is translated as CASTDTGNPSYEQYF.

This chain uses TRBV18 with TRBJ1-4, with a tentative D call TRBD1 (6 bases). The V and J ends lost 6 bases and 4 bases respectively, with 12 bases between them. Germline V gene data show CDR1 as KGHSH and CDR2 as LQKENI. CDR3 length: 14 amino acids. The CDR3 sequence is CASSRTTGNEKLFF. In nucleotides, the CDR3 is TGTGCCAGCTCCCGAACGACAGGTAATGAAAAACTGTTTTTT. Full variable domain (remainder filled in from reference TRBV18 and TRBJ1-4): NAGVMQNPRHLVRRRGQEARLRCSPMKGHSHVYWYRQLPEEGLKFMVYLQKENIIDESGMPKERFSAEFPKEGPSILRIQQVVRGDSAAYFCASSRTTGNEKLFFGSGTQLSVL.

This clone was observed a few times. V and J are TRBV7-2 and TRBJ1-2; D not resolved. V lost 3 bases and J 8 bases, leaving 13 bases between the germline ends. Germline values: CDR1 SGHTA, CDR2 FQGNSA. The CDR3 contains 13 residues. The CDR3 sequence: CASSFSPAGGYTF. The CDR3 DNA is TGTGCCAGCAGCTTTAGCCCCGCCGGGGGCTACACCTTC.

The rearrangement links TRBV18 to TRBJ1-3; 8 nucleotides align to TRBD1. The trim removed 2 bases at V and 2 bases at J, leaving 2 bases unmatched. CDR3 length: 15 amino acids. CDR1 and CDR2 from the germline V gene are KGHSH and LQKENI. The CDR3 bases are TGTGCCAGCTCACCATTGGACAGGGCTGGAAACACCATATATTTT. Translation gives CASSPLDRAGNTIYF. The full variable domain, its missing parts supplied by reference TRBV18 and TRBJ1-3, is NAGVMQNPRHLVRRRGQEARLRCSPMKGHSHVYWYRQLPEEGLKFMVYLQKENIIDESGMPKERFSAEFPKEGPSILRIQQVVRGDSAAYFCASSPLDRAGNTIYFGEGSWLTVV.

The chain links TRBV1 to TRBJ1-1. TRBV1 is noted as a pseudogene. CDR3 length equals 12 residues. Here the CDR3 DNA reads TGCACCAGCAGCCGAAGTCTTACTGAAGCTTTCTTT. It codes for CTSSRSLTEAFF.

This chain joins TRBV6-5 and TRBJ2-1; possible D gene TRBD2, 5 bases. In germline, CDR1 is MNHEY, CDR2 SVGAGI. This CDR3 has 14 residues. V was clipped by 8 bases and J by 0 bases, with 11 bases between them. In DNA form, the CDR3 reads TGTGCCAGCGCGGACGAGGGCTCCTACAATGAGCAGTTCTTC. This encodes CASADEGSYNEQFF.

V gene TRBV7-2 combines with J gene TRBJ1-2; 9 bases are a match to TRBD1. Germline V gene lookup returns CDR1 SGHTA and CDR2 FQGNSA. Trimming at V came to 5 bases and at J to 4 bases, leaving 11 bases not matched to a gene. The CDR3 runs 16 residues. The CDR3, as DNA: TGTGCCAGCAGCCTACAGGGGGCGCAGGCTCCCTATGGCTACACCTTC. Translation gives CASSLQGAQAPYGYTF.

This chain joins TRBV6-5 and TRBJ2-7; D call uncertain. The CDR3 covers 15 residues. Germline V CDR1 and CDR2: MNHEY, SVGAGI. Trimming cost V 0 bases and J 2 bases, with 11 bases left between them. Here the CDR3 DNA reads TGTGCCAGCAGTTACTCTAGCAGGTCTACCTACGAGCAGTACTTC. The encoded protein is CASSYSSRSTYEQYF.